The T cell receptor (beta chain) described here comes from a study of identifying expanded T cells in peripheral blood. Overall study results and limits: Variance in clone template counts between roughly two-week samples significantly increased with total template count across all healthy donors. Technical replicates showed about 1.2 changed clones; about two weeks 15 to 20; four weeks 19.

In regard to this clone: Its specificity is not known.

Germline loops: CDR1 SQVTM, CDR2 ANQGSEA. The CDR3 contains 12 residues. V was pared by 7 bases and J by 5 bases, with 15 bases between. No infections or other immune events were documented during collection. This table comes from immunoSEQ multiplex PCR, and its TCRdb copy is limited to in-frame clones, with some not included. The data contain 50,000 to 75,000 clones, about 83% of them singletons. The clonotype originates from a person aged 18 to 69 in good health. Sequenced material: blood. The chain recombines TRBV29-1 with TRBJ2-7; no definite D call. The CDR3, as DNA: TGCAGCGCTGACATCGACGGCCACGAGCAGTACTTC. It translates to CSADIDGHEQYF.